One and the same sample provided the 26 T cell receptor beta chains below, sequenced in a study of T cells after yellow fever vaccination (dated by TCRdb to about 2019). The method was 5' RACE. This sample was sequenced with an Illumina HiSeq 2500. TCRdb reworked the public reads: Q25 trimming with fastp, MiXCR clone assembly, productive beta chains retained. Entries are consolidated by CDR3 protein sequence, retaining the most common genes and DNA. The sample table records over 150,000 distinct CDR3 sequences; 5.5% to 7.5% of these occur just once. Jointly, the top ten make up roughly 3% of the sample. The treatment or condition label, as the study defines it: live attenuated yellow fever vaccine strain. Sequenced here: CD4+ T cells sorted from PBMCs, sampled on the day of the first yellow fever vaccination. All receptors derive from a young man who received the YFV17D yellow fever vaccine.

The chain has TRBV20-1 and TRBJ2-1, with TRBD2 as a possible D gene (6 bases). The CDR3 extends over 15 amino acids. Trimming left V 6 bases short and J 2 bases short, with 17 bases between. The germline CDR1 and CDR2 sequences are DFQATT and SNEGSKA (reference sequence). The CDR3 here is CSAPGRREAYNEQFF. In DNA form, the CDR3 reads TGCAGTGCCCCCGGTAGAAGGGAGGCCTACAATGAGCAGTTCTTC.

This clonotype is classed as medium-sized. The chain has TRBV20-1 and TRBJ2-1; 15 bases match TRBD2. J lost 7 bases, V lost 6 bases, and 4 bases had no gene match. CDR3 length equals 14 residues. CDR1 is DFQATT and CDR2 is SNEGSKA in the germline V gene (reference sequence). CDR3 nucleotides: TGCAGTGCCGGACTAGCGGGGGGGCCAAATGAGCAGTTCTTC. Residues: CSAGLAGGPNEQFF.

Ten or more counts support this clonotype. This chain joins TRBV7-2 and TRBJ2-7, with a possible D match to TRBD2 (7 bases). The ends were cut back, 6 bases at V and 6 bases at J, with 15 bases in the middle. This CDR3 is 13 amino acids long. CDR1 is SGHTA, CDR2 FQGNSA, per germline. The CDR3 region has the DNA TGTGCCAGCAGAGACCGGGGGGCCCCCGAGCAGTACTTC. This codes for CASRDRGAPEQYF.

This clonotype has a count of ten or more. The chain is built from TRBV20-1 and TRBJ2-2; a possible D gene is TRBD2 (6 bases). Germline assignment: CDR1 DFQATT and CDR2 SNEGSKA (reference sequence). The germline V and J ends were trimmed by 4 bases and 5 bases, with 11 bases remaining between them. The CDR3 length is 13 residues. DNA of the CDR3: TGCAGTGCTACTCCTAGCGCGACCGGGGAGCTGTTTTTT. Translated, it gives CSATPSATGELFF.

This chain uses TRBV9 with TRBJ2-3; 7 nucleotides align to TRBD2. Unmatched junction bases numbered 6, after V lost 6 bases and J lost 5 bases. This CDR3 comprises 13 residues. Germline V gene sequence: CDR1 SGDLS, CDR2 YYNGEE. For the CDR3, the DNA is TGTGCCAGCACCCGACTAGCCGGAGATACGCAGTATTTT. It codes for CASTRLAGDTQYF.

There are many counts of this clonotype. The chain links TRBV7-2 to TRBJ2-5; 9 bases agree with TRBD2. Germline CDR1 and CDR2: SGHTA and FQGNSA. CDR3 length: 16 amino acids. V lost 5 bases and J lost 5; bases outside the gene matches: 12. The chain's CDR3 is CASSLWAGGPSETQYF. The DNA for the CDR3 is TGTGCCAGCAGCCTGTGGGCGGGGGGGCCTTCTGAGACCCAGTACTTC.

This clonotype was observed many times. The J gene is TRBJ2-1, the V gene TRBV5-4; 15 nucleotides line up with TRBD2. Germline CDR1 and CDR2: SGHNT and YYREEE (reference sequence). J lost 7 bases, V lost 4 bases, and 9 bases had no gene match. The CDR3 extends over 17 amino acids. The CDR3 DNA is TGTGCCAGCAGCCCGACTTCCGGGACTAGCGGGGGGAATGAGCAGTTCTTC. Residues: CASSPTSGTSGGNEQFF.

Here the CDR3 reads CASSGQGGSYEQYF. The CDR3 nucleotides read TGTGCCAGCAGCGGACAGGGGGGGAGCTACGAGCAGTACTTC. This chain links TRBV2 with TRBJ2-7; 10 positions agree with TRBD1. V was pared by 6 bases and J by 3 bases, with 5 bases of the junction left unmatched. Germline V lookup: CDR1 SNHLY, CDR2 FYNNEI. CDR3 length equals 14 residues.

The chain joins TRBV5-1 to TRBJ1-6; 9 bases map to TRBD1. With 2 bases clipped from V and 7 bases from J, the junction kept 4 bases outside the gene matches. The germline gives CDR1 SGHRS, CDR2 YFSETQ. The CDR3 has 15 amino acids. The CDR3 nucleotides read TGCGCCAGCAGCTTACGACAGGGGGAGAATTCACCCCTCCACTTT. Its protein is CASSLRQGENSPLHF.

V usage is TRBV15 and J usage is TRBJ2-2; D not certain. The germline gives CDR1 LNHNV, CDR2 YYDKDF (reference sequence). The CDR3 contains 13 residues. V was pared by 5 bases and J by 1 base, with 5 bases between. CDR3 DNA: TGTGCCACCAGCCCTTGGAACACCGGGGAGCTGTTTTTT. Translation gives CATSPWNTGELFF.

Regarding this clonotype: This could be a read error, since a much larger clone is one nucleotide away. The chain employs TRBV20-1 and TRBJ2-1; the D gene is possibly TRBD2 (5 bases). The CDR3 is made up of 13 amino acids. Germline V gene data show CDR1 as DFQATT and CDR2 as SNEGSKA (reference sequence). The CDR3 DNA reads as TGCAGTGCTTCCGGGGTTCCCTACAATGAGCAGTTATTC. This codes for CSASGVPYNEQLF.

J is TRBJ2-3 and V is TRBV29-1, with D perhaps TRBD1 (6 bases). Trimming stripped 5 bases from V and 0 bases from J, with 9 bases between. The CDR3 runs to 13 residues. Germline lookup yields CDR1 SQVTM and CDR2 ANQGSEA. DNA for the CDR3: TGCAGCGTTAGGGGGATTAGCACAGATACGCAGTATTTT. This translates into CSVRGISTDTQYF.

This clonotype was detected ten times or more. DNA of the CDR3: TGCGCCAGCAGCCAAGAAGGTGGGCCCAAAAACATTCAGTACTTC. It yields the protein CASSQEGGPKNIQYF. The rearrangement joins TRBV4-3 to TRBJ2-4; D gene uncertain. V lost 0 bases to trimming and J lost 2 bases, with 8 bases between them. The CDR3 is made up of 15 amino acids. Germline CDR1 reads LGHNA; CDR2 reads YSLEER.

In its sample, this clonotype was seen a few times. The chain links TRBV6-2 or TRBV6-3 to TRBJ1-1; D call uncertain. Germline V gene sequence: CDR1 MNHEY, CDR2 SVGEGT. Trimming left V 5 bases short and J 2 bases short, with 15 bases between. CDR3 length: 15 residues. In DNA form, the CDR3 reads TGTGCCAGCAGTAGGACCGGGCCGCTTAACACTGAAGCTTTCTTT. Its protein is CASSRTGPLNTEAFF.

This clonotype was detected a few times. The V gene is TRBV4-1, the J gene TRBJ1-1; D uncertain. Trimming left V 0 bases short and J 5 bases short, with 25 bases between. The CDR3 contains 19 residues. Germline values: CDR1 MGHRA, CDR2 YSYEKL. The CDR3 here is CASSQDGYRIGRARTEAFF. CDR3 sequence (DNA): TGCGCCAGCAGCCAAGATGGTTACCGTATAGGACGGGCGAGGACTGAAGCTTTCTTT.

The CDR3 loop reads CASSQGQQGEQYF. CDR3 nucleotides: TGTGCCAGCAGCCAAGGACAACAAGGCGAGCAGTACTTC. The chain links TRBV3-1 to TRBJ2-7; D gene ambiguous. V gave up 1 base and J gave up 6 bases, with 10 bases separating them. This CDR3 region has 13 residues. Germline V gives CDR1 LGHDT, CDR2 YNNKEL (reference sequence).

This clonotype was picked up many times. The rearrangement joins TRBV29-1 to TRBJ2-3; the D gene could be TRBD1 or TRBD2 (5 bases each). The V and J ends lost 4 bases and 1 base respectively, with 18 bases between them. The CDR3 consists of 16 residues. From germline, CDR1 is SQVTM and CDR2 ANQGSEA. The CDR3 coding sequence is TGCAGCGTTGGGGATGAGGGGAGATTTGGCACAGATACGCAGTATTTT. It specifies CSVGDEGRFGTDTQYF.

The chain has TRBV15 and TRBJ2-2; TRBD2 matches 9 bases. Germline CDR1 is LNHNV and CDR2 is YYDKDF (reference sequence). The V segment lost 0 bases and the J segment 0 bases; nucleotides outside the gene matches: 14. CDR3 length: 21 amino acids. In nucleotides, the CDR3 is TGTGCCACCAGCAGAGATTTTGGGGGTAGCGGGGGACCCGCGAACACCGGGGAGCTGTTTTTT. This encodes CATSRDFGGSGGPANTGELFF. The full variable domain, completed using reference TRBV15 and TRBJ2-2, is DAMVIQNPRYQVTQFGKPVTLSCSQTLNHNVMYWYQQKSSQAPKLLFHYYDKDFNNEADTPDNFQSRRPNTSFCFLDIRSPGLGDTAMYLCATSRDFGGSGGPANTGELFFGEGSRLTVL.

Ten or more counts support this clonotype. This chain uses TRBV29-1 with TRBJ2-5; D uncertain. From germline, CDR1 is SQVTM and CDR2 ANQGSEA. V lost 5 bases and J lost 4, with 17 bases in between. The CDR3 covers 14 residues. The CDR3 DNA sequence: TGCAGCGTTACCTCACCCGGGTTTCGAGAGACCCAGTACTTC. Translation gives CSVTSPGFRETQYF.

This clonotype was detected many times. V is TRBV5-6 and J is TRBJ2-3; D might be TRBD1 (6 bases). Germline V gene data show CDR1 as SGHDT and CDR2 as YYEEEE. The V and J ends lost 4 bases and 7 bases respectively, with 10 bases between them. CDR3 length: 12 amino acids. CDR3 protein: CASSPQGNTQYF. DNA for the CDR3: TGTGCCAGCAGCCCACAGGGAAATACGCAGTATTTT.

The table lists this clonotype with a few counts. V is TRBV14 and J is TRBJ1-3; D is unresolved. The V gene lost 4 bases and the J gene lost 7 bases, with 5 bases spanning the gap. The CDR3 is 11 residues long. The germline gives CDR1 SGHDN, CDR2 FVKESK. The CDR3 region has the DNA TGTGCCAGCAGCCCCATCAACACCATATATTTT. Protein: CASSPINTIYF.

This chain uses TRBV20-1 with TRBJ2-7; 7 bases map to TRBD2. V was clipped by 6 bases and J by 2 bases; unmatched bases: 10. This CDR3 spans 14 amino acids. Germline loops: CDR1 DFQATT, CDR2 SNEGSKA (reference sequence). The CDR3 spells CSALPGAGAYEQYV. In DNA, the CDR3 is TGCAGTGCCCTCCCCGGGGCGGGGGCCTACGAGCAGTACGTC.

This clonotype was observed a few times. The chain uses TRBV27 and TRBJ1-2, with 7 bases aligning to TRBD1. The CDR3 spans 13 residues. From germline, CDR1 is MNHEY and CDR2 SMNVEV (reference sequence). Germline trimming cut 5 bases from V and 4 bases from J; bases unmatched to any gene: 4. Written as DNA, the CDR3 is TGTGCCAGCAGTGAACAGGGGCCCTATGGCTACACCTTC. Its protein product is CASSEQGPYGYTF.

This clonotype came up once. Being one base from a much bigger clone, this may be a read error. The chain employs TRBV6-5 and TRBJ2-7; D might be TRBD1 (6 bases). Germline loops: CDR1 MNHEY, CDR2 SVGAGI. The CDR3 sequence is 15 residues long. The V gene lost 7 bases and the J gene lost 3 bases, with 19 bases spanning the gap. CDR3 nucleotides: TGTGCCAGCAATTGGGGGACACTTTCCTGCTACGAGCAGTACGTC. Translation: CASNWGTLSCYEQYV.

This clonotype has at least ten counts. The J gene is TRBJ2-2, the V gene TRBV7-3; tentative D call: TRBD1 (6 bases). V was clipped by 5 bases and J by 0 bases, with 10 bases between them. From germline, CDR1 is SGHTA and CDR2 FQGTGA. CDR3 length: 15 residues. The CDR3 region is CASSKQGTNTGELFF. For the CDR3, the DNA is TGTGCCAGCAGCAAACAGGGCACGAACACCGGGGAGCTGTTTTTT.

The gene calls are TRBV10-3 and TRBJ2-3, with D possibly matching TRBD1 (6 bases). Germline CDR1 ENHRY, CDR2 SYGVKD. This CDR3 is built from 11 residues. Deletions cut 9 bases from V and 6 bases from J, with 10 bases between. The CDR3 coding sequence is TGTGCCATACAGGGACCCGATACGCAGTATTTT. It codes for CAIQGPDTQYF.